This T cell receptor beta chain was documented in a study of patients and donors after allogeneic stem cell transplantation. This clonotype has ten or more counts. TCRdb fed the RT-PCR reads into MiXCR, producing one record per CDR3 protein. In the table there are some 24,000 distinct CDR3 sequences, approximately 42% of which are singletons. The CDR3 runs 11 residues. Germline V lookup: CDR1 DFQATT, CDR2 SNEGSKA (reference sequence). V was trimmed by 0 bases and J by 14 bases, leaving 11 bases between them. The chain joins TRBV20-1 to TRBJ1-5; D call uncertain. The sequenced sample was blood, either unsorted or a sorted T cell fraction (not recorded which). The TCR was taken from a human donor who was either an allogeneic HSCT recipient or a stem cell or donor lymphocyte infusion donor (not recorded which). It is not recorded whose cells these are; they may come from a transplant donor. CDR3 protein: CSAREARQEHF. The CDR3 bases are TGCAGTGCTAGAGAGGCCAGGCAGGAGCATTTT.